Ten or more counts support the clone carrying this T cell receptor beta chain. Its antigen is not known. The source of the sample is a study of CD8+CD57+ T cells in acquired aplastic anemia. The patients chosen for sequencing had shown expansion of CD8+CD57+ cells (detected by flow cytometry). Therapy had not been given to patients before blood sampling. Study outcomes and limitations: Researchers report that around 31 CD8+ CDR3 sequences appeared in both patients and controls.

Genomic DNA served as template for TCR beta VDJ and CDR3 profiling. Each CDR3 protein is one row after TCRdb ran MiXCR on the reads. The sample lists approximately 130,000 distinct CDR3 sequences, about 40% seen once, with 2% to 3% in the top ten. The clonotype was recovered from a human donor with aplastic anemia. Sequences were obtained from sorted CD4+, CD8+, or CD8+CD57+ T cells (not recorded which) from PBMCs.

The CDR3 loop reads CSAIPLSGNTIYF. The CDR3, as DNA: TGCAGTGCTATTCCATTGTCTGGAAACACCATATATTTT. The chain recombines TRBV20-1 with TRBJ1-3; D is undetermined. CDR1 and CDR2 from the germline V gene are DFQATT and SNEGSKA (reference sequence). The CDR3 has 13 residues. The germline V and J ends were trimmed by 4 bases and 1 base, with 8 bases remaining between them.